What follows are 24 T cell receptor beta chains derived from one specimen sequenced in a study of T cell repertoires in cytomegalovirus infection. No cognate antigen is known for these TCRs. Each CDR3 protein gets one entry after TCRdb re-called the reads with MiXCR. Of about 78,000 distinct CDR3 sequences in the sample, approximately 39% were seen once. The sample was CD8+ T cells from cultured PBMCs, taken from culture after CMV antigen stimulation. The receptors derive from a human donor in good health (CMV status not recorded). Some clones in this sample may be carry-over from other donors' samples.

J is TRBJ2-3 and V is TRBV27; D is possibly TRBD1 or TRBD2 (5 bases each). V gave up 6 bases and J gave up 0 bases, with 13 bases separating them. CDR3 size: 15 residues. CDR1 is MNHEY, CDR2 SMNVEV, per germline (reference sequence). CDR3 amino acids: CASRGTHYSTDTQYF. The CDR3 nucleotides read TGTGCCAGCAGAGGGACCCACTACAGCACAGATACGCAGTATTTT.

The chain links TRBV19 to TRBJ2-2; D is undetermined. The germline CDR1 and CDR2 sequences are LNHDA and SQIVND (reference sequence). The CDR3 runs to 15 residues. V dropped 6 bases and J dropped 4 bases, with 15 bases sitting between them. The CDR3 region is CASSPSSWGTGELFF. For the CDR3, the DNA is TGTGCCAGTAGCCCCAGCTCTTGGGGCACCGGGGAGCTGTTTTTT.

The CDR3 loop is CATSSPADTQYF. The DNA for the CDR3 is TGTGCCACCAGCAGTCCTGCAGATACGCAGTATTTT. This chain connects TRBV15 to TRBJ2-3; no clear D. This CDR3 is built from 12 residues. Trimming left V 3 bases short and J 4 bases short, with 5 bases between. Germline CDR1 reads LNHNV; CDR2 reads YYDKDF (reference sequence). Looking up the rest from reference TRBV15 and TRBJ2-3 gives the full variable domain: DAMVIQNPRYQVTQFGKPVTLSCSQTLNHNVMYWYQQKSSQAPKLLFHYYDKDFNNEADTPDNFQSRRPNTSFCFLDIRSPGLGDTAMYLCATSSPADTQYFGPGTRLTVL.

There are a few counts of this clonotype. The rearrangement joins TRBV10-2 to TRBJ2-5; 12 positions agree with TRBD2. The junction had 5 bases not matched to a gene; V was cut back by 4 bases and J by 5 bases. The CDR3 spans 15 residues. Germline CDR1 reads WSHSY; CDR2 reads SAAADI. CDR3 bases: TGCGCCAGCAGTGCACGGACTAGCGGGGAGGAGACCCAGTACTTC. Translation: CASSARTSGEETQYF.

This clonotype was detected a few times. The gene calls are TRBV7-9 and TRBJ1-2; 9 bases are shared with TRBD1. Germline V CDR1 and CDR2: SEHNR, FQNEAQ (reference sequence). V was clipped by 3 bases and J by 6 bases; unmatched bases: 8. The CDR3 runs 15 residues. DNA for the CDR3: TGTGCCAGCAGCTTCCGGGACAGGGTTTTTGATGGCTACACCTTC. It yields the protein CASSFRDRVFDGYTF.

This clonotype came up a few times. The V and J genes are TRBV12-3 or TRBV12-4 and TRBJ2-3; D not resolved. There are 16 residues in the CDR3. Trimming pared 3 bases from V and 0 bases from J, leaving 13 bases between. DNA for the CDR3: TGTGCCAGCAGTTTTATCCCGGAAGGTAGCACAGATACGCAGTATTTT. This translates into CASSFIPEGSTDTQYF.

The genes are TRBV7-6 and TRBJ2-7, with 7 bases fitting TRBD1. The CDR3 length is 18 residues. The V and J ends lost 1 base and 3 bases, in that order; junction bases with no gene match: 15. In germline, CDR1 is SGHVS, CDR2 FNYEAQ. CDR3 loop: CASSLEIGIRDSFYEQYF. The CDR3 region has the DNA TGTGCCAGCAGCTTAGAGATTGGGATTCGGGACAGCTTCTACGAGCAGTACTTC. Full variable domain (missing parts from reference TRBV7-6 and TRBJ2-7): GAGVSQSPRYKVTKRGQDVALRCDPISGHVSLYWYRQALGQGPEFLTYFNYEAQQDKSGLPNDRFSAERPEGSISTLTIQRTEQRDSAMYRCASSLEIGIRDSFYEQYFGPGTRLTVT.

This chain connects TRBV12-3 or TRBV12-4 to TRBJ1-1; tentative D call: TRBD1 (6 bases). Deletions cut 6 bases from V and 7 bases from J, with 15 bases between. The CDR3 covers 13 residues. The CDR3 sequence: CASRGSGAGEAFF. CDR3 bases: TGTGCCAGCAGAGGGTCGGGGGCGGGTGAAGCTTTCTTT.

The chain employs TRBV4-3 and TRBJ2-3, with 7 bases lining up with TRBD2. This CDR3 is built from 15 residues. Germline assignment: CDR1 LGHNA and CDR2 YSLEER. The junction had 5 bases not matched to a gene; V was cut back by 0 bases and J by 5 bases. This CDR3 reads CASSQDGSSGDTQYF. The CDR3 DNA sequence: TGCGCCAGCAGCCAAGACGGGTCTAGCGGAGATACGCAGTATTTT.

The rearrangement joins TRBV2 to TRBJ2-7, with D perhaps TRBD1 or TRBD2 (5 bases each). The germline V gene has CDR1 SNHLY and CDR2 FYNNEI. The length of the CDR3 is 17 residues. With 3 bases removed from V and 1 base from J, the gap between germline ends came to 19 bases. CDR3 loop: CASSDRGASGQSYEQYF. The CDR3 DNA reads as TGTGCCAGCAGTGACCGAGGGGCATCGGGGCAGTCCTACGAGCAGTACTTC.

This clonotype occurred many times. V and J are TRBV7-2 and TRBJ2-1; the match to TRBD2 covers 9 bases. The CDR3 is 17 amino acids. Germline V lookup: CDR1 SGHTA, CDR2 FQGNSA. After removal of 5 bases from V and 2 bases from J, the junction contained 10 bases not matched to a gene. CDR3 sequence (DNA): TGTGCCAGCAGCCTGCCCTGGCGGGGGGGCGCCTACAATGAGCAGTTCTTC. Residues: CASSLPWRGGAYNEQFF.

The CDR3 DNA reads as TGCAGCGTTGTTACAGGGTTAGCCTACGAGCAGTACTTC. It encodes CSVVTGLAYEQYF. The chain couples TRBV29-1 to TRBJ2-7; D might be TRBD1 (6 bases). Germline-derived CDR1 and CDR2 are SQVTM and ANQGSEA. The CDR3 runs to 13 residues. Trimming stripped 4 bases from V and 2 bases from J, with 12 bases between.

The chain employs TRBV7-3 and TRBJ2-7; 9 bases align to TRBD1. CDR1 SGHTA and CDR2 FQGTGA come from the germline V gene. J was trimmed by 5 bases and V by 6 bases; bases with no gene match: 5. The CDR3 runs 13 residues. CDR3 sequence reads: CASRDRGKNEQYF. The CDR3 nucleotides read TGTGCCAGCAGGGACAGGGGTAAGAACGAGCAGTACTTC. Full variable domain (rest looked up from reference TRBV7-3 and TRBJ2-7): GAGVSQTPSNKVTEKGKYVELRCDPISGHTALYWYRQSLGQGPEFLIYFQGTGAADDSGLPNDRFFAVRPEGSVSTLKIQRTERGDSAVYLCASRDRGKNEQYFGPGTRLTVT.

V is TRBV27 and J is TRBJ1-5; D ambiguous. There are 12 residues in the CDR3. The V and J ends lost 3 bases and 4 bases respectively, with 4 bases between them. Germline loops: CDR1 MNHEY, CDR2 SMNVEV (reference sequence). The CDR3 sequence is CASSLENQPQHF. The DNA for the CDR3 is TGTGCCAGCAGTTTGGAAAATCAGCCCCAGCATTTT.

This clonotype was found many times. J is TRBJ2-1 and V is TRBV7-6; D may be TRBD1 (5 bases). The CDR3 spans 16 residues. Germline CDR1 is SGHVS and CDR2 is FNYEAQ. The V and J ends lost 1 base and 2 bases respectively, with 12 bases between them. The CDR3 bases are TGTGCCAGCAGCTTAGTCGTAGGGGCTGCCTACAATGAGCAGTTCTTC. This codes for CASSLVVGAAYNEQFF.

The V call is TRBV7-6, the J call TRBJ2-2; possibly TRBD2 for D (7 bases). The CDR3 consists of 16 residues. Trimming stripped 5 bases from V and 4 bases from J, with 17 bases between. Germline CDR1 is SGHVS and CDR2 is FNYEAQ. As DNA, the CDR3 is TGTGCCAGCAGCACCCCTGCGGGGGCCTTCACCGGGGAGCTGTTTTTT. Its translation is CASSTPAGAFTGELFF.

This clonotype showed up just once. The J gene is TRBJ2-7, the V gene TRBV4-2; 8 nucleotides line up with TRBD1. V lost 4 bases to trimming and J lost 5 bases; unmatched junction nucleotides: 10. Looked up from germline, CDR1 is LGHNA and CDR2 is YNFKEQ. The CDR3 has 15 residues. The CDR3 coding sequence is TGTGCCAGCAGCCCCGGACAGGGAAGTATCCACGAGCAGTACTTC. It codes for CASSPGQGSIHEQYF.

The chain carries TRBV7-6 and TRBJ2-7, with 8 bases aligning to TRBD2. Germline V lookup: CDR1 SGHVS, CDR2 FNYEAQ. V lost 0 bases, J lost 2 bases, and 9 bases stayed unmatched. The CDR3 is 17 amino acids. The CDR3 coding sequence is TGTGCCAGCAGCTTAGCTTGGGAAGCGGGGGCGGCCTACGAGCAGTACTTC. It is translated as CASSLAWEAGAAYEQYF.

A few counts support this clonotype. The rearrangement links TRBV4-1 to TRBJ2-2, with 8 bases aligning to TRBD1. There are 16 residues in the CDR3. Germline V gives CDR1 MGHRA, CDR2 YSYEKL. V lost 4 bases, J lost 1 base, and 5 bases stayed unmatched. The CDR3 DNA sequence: TGCGCCAGCAGCCGCGCCGGGACAGGGAACACCGGGGAGCTGTTTTTT. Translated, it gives CASSRAGTGNTGELFF.

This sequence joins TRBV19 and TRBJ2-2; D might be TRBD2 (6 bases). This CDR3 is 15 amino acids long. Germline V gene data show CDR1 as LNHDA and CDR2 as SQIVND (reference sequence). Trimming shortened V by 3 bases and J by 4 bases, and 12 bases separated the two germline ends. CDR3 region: CASSIVGGGTGELFF. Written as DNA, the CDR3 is TGTGCCAGTAGTATCGTGGGGGGTGGCACCGGGGAGCTGTTTTTT.

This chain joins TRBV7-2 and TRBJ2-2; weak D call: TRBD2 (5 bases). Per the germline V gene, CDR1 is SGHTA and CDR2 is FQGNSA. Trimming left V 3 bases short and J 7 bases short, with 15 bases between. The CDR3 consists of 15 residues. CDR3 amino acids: CASSFPGLGSGELFF. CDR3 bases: TGTGCCAGCAGCTTTCCCGGACTGGGGAGCGGGGAGCTGTTTTTT.

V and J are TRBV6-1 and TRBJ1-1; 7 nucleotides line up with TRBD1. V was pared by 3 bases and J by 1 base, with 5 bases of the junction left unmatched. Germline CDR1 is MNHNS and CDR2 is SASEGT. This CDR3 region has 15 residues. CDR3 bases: TGTGCCAGCAGTGAGCCGGGACAGTGGAACACTGAAGCTTTCTTT. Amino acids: CASSEPGQWNTEAFF.

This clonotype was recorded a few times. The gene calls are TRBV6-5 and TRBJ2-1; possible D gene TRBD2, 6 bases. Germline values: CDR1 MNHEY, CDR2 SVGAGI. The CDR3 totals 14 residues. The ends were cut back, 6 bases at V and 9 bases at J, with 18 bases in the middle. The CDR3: CASSRWGGGSEQFF. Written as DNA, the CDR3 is TGTGCCAGCAGCAGGTGGGGCGGAGGGAGTGAGCAGTTCTTC.

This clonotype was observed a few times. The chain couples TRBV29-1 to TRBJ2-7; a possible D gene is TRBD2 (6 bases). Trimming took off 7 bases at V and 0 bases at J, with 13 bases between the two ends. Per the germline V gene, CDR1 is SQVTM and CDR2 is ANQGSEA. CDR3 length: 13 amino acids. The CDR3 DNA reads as TGCAGCGGACGGGACTCCCACTCCTACGAGCAGTACTTC. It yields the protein CSGRDSHSYEQYF.